Following are 10 T cell receptor beta chains from one sample sequenced in a study of regulatory T cells in long-lasting Graves disease. Indicated time point: newly diagnosed GD, antithyroid drugs for less than 3 months. PBMC-derived RNA was used for the TCR library. Arm-PCR of CDR3 regions and iRepertoire HTBI primers were used to build TCR beta libraries. TCRdb re-analysed the multiplex PCR reads in MiXCR, keeping a single row per CDR3 protein. The data contain roughly 380,000 distinct CDR3 sequences, about a sixth of them singletons. The sample was peripheral blood mononuclear cells (PBMCs), taken at new diagnosis, from a patient treated with antithyroid drugs. All receptors derive from a female donor with Graves disease.

This clonotype was recorded many times. This chain uses TRBV6-5 with TRBJ2-7, with a weak D call TRBD1 (5 bases). This CDR3 spans 14 amino acids. The germline CDR1 and CDR2 sequences are MNHEY and SVGAGI. V shed 1 base and J shed 6 bases, with 13 bases lying between them. In DNA form, the CDR3 reads TGTGCCAGCAGTTACTATAGTTCAGACAGCGAGCAGTACTTC. Translated: CASSYYSSDSEQYF.

This clonotype was seen repeatedly, ten times or more. The chain recombines TRBV3-1 with TRBJ2-7; unclear D gene. V lost 3 bases and J lost 0, with 9 bases in between. Germline V gives CDR1 LGHDT, CDR2 YNNKEL (reference sequence). The CDR3 length is 14 residues. CDR3 region: CASSHGVSSYEQYF. The DNA for the CDR3 is TGTGCCAGCAGCCACGGCGTGAGCTCCTACGAGCAGTACTTC.

V is TRBV15 and J is TRBJ1-1, with D maybe TRBD1 (5 bases). Germline values: CDR1 LNHNV, CDR2 YYDKDF (reference sequence). V was trimmed by 0 bases and J by 2 bases, leaving 10 bases between them. CDR3 length equals 15 residues. CDR3 coding DNA: TGTGCCACCAGCAGAGATCCGGGGCCAAACACTGAAGCTTTCTTT. Protein sequence: CATSRDPGPNTEAFF.

This clonotype was seen many times. The genes are TRBV7-9 and TRBJ2-5, with D possibly matching TRBD1 (5 bases). This CDR3 has 14 residues. The germline gives CDR1 SEHNR, CDR2 FQNEAQ (reference sequence). Trimming left V 1 base short and J 1 base short, with 7 bases between. The CDR3 is CASSLGQTQETQYF. In DNA, the CDR3 is TGTGCCAGCAGCTTAGGACAGACCCAAGAGACCCAGTACTTC.

This clonotype was recorded many times. The chain carries TRBV20-1 and TRBJ2-3; 8 nucleotides match TRBD2. The V gene end was trimmed by 4 bases and the J gene end by 2 bases; junction bases not matched to a gene: 8. CDR1 and CDR2 (germline): DFQATT, SNEGSKA (reference sequence). The CDR3 loop spans 15 amino acids. Here the CDR3 reads CSAMTSEQVTDTQYF. The CDR3 nucleotides are TGCAGTGCTATGACTAGCGAACAAGTCACAGATACGCAGTATTTT.

The gene calls are TRBV9 and TRBJ2-3, with TRBD2 matching 8 bases. This CDR3 contains 13 residues. Germline V CDR1 and CDR2: SGDLS, YYNGEE. J lost 4 bases, V lost 3 bases, and 1 base had no gene match. Here the CDR3 reads CASSGGLADTQYF. As DNA, the CDR3 is TGTGCCAGCAGCGGGGGACTAGCAGATACGCAGTATTTT.

The CDR3 loop reads CASSFRREPSYEQYF. The CDR3 bases are TGTGCCAGCAGTTTCAGGCGGGAACCCTCCTACGAGCAGTACTTC. This chain links TRBV12-3 or TRBV12-4 with TRBJ2-7, with D tentatively TRBD2 (6 bases). The CDR3 sequence is 15 residues long. Trimming cost V 3 bases and J 0 bases, with 12 bases left between them.

The table lists this clonotype with many counts. This sequence joins TRBV27 and TRBJ2-5; TRBD2 matches 7 bases. Germline CDR1 MNHEY, CDR2 SMNVEV (reference sequence). J lost 4 bases, V lost 3 bases, and 2 bases had no gene match. The CDR3 contains 13 residues. The CDR3 here is CASSFPSGETQYF. CDR3 sequence (DNA): TGTGCCAGCAGTTTCCCTAGCGGAGAGACCCAGTACTTC.

This clonotype was counted at least ten times. CDR3 sequence (DNA): TGTGCCAGCAGCTTAGATCTGGGCGGGATGAACACTGAAGCTTTCTTT. Its protein is CASSLDLGGMNTEAFF. This chain uses TRBV7-9 with TRBJ1-1; no reliable D call. The CDR3 is made up of 16 amino acids. Between the trimmed V and J ends, which lost 1 base and 0 bases, there was a span of 12 bases. Germline loops: CDR1 SEHNR, CDR2 FQNEAQ (reference sequence).

In this sample, this clonotype turned up many times. V gene TRBV24-1 combines with J gene TRBJ1-5, with 7 nucleotides matching TRBD1. Germline V gene lookup returns CDR1 KGHDR and CDR2 SFDVKD. J gave up 0 bases and V 3 bases, and 7 bases lay outside the gene matches. The CDR3 has 17 residues. CDR3: CATSDNDRDSSNQPQHF. The CDR3 coding sequence is TGTGCCACCAGTGATAATGACCGGGACAGTAGCAATCAGCCCCAGCATTTT.